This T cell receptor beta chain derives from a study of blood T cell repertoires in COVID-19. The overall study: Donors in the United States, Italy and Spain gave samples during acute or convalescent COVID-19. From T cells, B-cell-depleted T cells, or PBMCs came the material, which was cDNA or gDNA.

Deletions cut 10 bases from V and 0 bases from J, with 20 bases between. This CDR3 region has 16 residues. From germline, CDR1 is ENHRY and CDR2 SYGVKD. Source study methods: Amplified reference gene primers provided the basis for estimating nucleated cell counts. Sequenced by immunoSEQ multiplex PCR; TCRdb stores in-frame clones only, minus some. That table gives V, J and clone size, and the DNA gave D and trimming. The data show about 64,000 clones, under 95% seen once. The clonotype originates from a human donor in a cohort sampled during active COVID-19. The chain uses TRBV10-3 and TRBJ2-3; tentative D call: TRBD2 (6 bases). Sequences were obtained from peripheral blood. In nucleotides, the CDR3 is TGTGCCACCACCAGGGTTACCGGGACTAGCACAGATACGCAGTATTTT. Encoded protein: CATTRVTGTSTDTQYF.